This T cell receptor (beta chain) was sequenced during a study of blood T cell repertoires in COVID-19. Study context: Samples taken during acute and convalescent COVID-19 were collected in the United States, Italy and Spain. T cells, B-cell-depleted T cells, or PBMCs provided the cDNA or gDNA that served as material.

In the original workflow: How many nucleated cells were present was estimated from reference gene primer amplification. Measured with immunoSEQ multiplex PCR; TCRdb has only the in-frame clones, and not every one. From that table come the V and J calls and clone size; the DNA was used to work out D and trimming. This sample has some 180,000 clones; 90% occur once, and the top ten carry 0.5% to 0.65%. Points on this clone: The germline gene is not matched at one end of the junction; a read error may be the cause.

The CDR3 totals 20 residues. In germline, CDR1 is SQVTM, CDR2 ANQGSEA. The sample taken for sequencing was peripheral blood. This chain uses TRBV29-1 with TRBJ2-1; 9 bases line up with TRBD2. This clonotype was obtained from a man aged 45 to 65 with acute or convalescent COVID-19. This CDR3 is CSVEVRGGAGGPSSYNEQFF. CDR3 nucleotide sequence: TGCAGCGTAGAAGTCCGGGGGGGAGCGGGAGGTCCAAGCTCCTACAATGAGCAGTTCTTC.